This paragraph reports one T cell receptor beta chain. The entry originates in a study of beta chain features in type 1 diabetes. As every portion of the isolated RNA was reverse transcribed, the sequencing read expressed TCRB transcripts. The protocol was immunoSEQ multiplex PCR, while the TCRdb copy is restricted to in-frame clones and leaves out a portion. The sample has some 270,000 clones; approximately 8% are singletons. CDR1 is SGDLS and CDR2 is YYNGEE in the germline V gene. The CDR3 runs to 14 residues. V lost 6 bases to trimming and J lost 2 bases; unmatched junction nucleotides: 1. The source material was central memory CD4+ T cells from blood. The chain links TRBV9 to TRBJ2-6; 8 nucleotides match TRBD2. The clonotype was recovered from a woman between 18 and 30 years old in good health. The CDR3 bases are TGTGCCAGCAAAGCGGGGGCTGGGGCCAACGTCCTGACTTTC. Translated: CASKAGAGANVLTF.